This TCR beta chain was obtained from a study of CXCR3-negative and CXCR3-positive naive CD8 T cells. Notes on the study in general: TRB CDR3s were more hydrophobic in CXCR3-positive than in CXCR3-negative naive cells.

For this clonotype: Antigen specificity is unknown.

The CDR3 extends over 13 amino acids. Germline V CDR1 and CDR2: SEHNR, FQNEAQ (reference sequence). The TRB libraries of cDNA were built by UMI-labeled 5' RACE. Using the 5' RACE reads, TCRdb records one entry per CDR3 protein without DNA. The sample data list tens of thousands of distinct CDR3 sequences. CD45RO-CCR7+CD27+CD95- characterized naive CD8+ T cells. This rearrangement joins TRBV7-9 to TRBJ2-3; TCRdb's D call of TRBD1 is untestable without DNA. The sequence was collected from a human donor in good health. Some clones in this sample may be carry-over from other donors' samples. Material: naive CXCR3+ CD8+ T cells from blood. Subset given: CD45RO-CCR7+CD27+CD95- naive CD8+ T cells expressing CXCR3 (TNR3+). CDR3 sequence reads: CASSSLSTDTQYF.